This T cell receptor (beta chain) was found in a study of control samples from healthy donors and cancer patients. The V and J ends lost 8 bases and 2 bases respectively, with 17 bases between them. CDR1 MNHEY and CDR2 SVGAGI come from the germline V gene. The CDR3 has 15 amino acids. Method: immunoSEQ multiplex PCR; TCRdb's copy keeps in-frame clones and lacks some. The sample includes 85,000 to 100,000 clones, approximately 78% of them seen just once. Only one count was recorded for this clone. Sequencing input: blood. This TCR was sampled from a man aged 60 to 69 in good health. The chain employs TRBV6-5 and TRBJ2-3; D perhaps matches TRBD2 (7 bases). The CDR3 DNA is TGTGCCAGCCATGGGCGGGGGCTACTCACAGATACGCAGTATTTT. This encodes CASHGRGLLTDTQYF.